These T cell receptor beta chains were read from a single sample in a study of cytomegalovirus exposure and HLA in healthy donors. The data were produced by immunoSEQ multiplex PCR, yet TCRdb's version contains in-frame clones alone and is incomplete. The data hold about 120,000 clones, with 75% to 90% observed a single time. The source material was PBMCs. These receptor sequences come from a woman in her late teens or twenties in good health and CMV-seronegative. Each CDR3 is given with its conserved first and last residue.

J gene,V gene,CDR3 protein
TRBJ2-6,TRBV5-6,CASSLVTTGANVLTF
TRBJ1-4,TRBV28,CASRVRNEKLFF
TRBJ1-3,TRBV7-6,CASSPSRSSGNTIYF
TRBJ1-2,TRBV7-2,CASSLDVGRGYTF
TRBJ1-3,TRBV10-3,CAIRPTTAGNTIYF
TRBJ2-7,TRBV28,CATLTGAETIYEQYF
TRBJ2-5,TRBV15,CATSRGDSGQETQYF
TRBJ1-5,TRBV6-1,CASSEVLGQGSNQPQHF
TRBJ2-2,TRBV7-6,CASTLWTGGTGELFF
TRBJ2-3,TRBV5-1,CASSLGLAGGGSTDTQYF
TRBJ2-1,TRBV5-6,CASSLYGTVYNEQFF
TRBJ2-3,TRBV6-6,CASRPSGGGRDTQYF
TRBJ2-7,TRBV7-9,CASSLLAGENEQYF
TRBJ1-5,TRBV29-1,CSVAEQFNQPQHF
TRBJ1-4,TRBV28,CASSFSDGPKLFF
TRBJ1-2,TRBV9,CASSTRDRPFYGYTF
TRBJ1-1,TRBV5-1,CASSQLPGEKGNTEAFF
TRBJ1-2,TRBV28,CASIGTGGNYGYTF
TRBJ1-5,TRBV5-6,CASSYTAGGQPQHF
TRBJ2-7,TRBV28,CATTAGIAYEQYF
TRBJ1-1,TRBV7-9,CASSRQTGVVAEAFF